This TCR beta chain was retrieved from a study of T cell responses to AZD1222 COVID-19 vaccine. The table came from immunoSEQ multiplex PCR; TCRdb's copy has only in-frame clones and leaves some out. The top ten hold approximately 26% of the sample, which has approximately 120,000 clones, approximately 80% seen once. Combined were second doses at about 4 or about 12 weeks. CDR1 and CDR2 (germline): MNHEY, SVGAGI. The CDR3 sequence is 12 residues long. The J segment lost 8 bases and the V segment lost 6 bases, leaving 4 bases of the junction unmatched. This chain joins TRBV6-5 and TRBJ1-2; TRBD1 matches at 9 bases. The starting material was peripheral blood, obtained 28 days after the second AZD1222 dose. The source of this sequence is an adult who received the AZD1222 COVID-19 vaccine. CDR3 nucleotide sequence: TGTGCCAGCAGCCGGACAGGGGAAGGCTACACCTTC. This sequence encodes CASSRTGEGYTF.